Reported below is one TCR beta chain. The antigen is not known. Coverage ceases 3 residues before the CDR3 finishes, and the germline J gene fills in the end. This CDR3 has 15 residues. Trimming took 8 bases from V and 0 from J; bases not matched to a gene: 10. The germline V gene encodes CDR1 KGHSH and CDR2 LQKENI. All CVID subjects were on immunoglobulin replacement for at least one year. The sample comes from a study of T cell clonality in common variable immunodeficiency. Overall study findings and caveats: CVID subjects shared fewer TCRbeta clones than healthy controls did. Common variable immunodeficiency TCR beta sequences reportedly had fewer deletions and N-nucleotide insertions.

Data came from immunoSEQ multiplex PCR; TCRdb stores just in-frame clones and leaves some out. The profile covers over 11,000 clones, none occurring a single time. The clonotype was recovered from a human donor with common variable immunodeficiency. The rearrangement links TRBV18 to TRBJ2-7; 7 bases match TRBD2. The specimen sequenced was peripheral blood mononuclear cells. CDR3 bases read: TGTGCCAGCCGCGGGGGACCCCAGAGCTCCTACGAG. It translates to CASRGGPQSSYE. In full, the CDR3 is CASRGGPQSSYEQYF.